The source of this TCR beta chain is a study of PD-L1 blockade in urothelial cancer. Study in general: Administration of atezolizumab to patients began in the mid-2010s, at 1,200 mg intravenously every 3 weeks. Patients' prior chemotherapy regimens numbered 0 to 3.

CDR1 and CDR2 from the germline V gene are MNHEY and SMNVEV (reference sequence). The CDR3 runs to 16 residues. Deletions cut 6 bases from V and 7 bases from J, with 21 bases between. Only in-frame clones appear in the TCRdb table, and some are missing; sequencing was by immunoSEQ multiplex PCR. The data hold more than 50,000 clones, with roughly 79% observed a single time. The time point is: pretreatment peripheral blood. The diagnosis in patients was locally advanced or metastatic urothelial carcinoma. The V call is TRBV27, the J call TRBJ1-4, with D perhaps matching TRBD1 (6 bases). The sequencing here drew on PBMCs, taken around atezolizumab (anti-PD-L1) treatment. The receptor was derived from a man in his sixties or seventies with urothelial cancer. The CDR3 spells CASSRRLGADSEKLFF. The CDR3 DNA reads TGTGCCAGCAGCCGTCGGTTGGGGGCGGATAGTGAAAAACTGTTTTTT.